The 10 T cell receptor beta chains given below trace back to one sample, sequenced in a study of cytomegalovirus exposure and HLA in healthy donors. Amplification used 60 Vbeta primers and 13 Jbeta primers. The data were produced by immunoSEQ multiplex PCR, yet TCRdb's version contains in-frame clones alone and is incomplete. Here the sample table reports approximately 40,000 clones. Material: PBMCs. The receptors derive from a human donor in good health.

The chain joins TRBV9 to TRBJ1-2; 8 bases align to TRBD1. Germline V gene data show CDR1 as SGDLS and CDR2 as YYNGEE. There are 15 residues in the CDR3. The V gene end was trimmed by 0 bases and the J gene end by 7 bases; junction bases not matched to a gene: 8. CDR3 sequence reads: CASSVESQGAVGYTF. The CDR3 DNA reads TGTGCCAGCAGCGTAGAGTCGCAGGGGGCAGTTGGCTACACCTTC.

The chain links TRBV7-9 to TRBJ2-3; tentatively, D is TRBD2 (6 bases). CDR1 SEHNR and CDR2 FQNEAQ come from the germline V gene (reference sequence). This CDR3 spans 14 amino acids. V was pared by 7 bases and J by 2 bases, with 13 bases between. CDR3 loop: CASITGGNTDTQYF. The DNA for the CDR3 is TGTGCCAGCATCACCGGGGGTAACACAGATACGCAGTATTTT.

The genes are TRBV7-9 and TRBJ1-1, with D possibly matching TRBD1 (5 bases). From germline, CDR1 is SEHNR and CDR2 FQNEAQ (reference sequence). This CDR3 has 13 residues. V gave up 3 bases and J gave up 4 bases, with 9 bases separating them. CDR3 nucleotide sequence: TGTGCCAGCAGCTTCGTTCAGGGCACTGAAGCTTTCTTT. It yields the protein CASSFVQGTEAFF.

The chain uses TRBV30 and TRBJ2-7; D is unresolved. Per germline, CDR1 GTSNPN and CDR2 SVGIG (reference sequence). The CDR3 length is 11 residues. The ends were cut back, 1 base at V and 4 bases at J, with 5 bases in the middle. As DNA, the CDR3 is TGTGCCTGGAGTGGGCCTTACGAGCAGTACTTC. Its protein is CAWSGPYEQYF.

This rearrangement joins TRBV9 to TRBJ2-3, with 14 bases fitting TRBD2. Germline V gene sequence: CDR1 SGDLS, CDR2 YYNGEE. After removal of 4 bases from V and 3 bases from J, the junction contained 7 bases not matched to a gene. This CDR3 is 17 amino acids long. The CDR3 is CASSTGTSGGRTDTQYF. The CDR3 DNA reads as TGTGCCAGCAGCACCGGGACTAGCGGGGGAAGGACAGATACGCAGTATTTT.

Turning to this clone: The same CDR3 arises from other DNA sequences in this sample as well. The chain couples TRBV27 to TRBJ2-7; 8 bases align to TRBD2. The CDR3 totals 15 residues. Trimming took 6 bases from V and 0 from J; bases not matched to a gene: 7. CDR1 and CDR2 from the germline V gene are MNHEY and SMNVEV (reference sequence). Written as DNA, the CDR3 is TGTGCCAGCAGGGGAACTAGCGGTAGCTCCTACGAGCAGTACTTC. Its translation is CASRGTSGSSYEQYF.

The chain employs TRBV19 and TRBJ2-2, with 10 nucleotides matching TRBD1. The CDR3 is 16 residues long. The trim removed 6 bases at V and 0 bases at J, leaving 4 bases unmatched. Germline assignment: CDR1 LNHDA and CDR2 SQIVND (reference sequence). The CDR3, as DNA: TGTGCCAGTAGAGGGACAGGGGATCCGAACACCGGGGAGCTGTTTTTT. Protein sequence: CASRGTGDPNTGELFF.

This sequence joins TRBV5-5 and TRBJ2-1, with 9 bases that match TRBD1. J gave up 5 bases and V 4 bases, and 7 bases lay outside the gene matches. CDR3 length equals 15 residues. Per germline, CDR1 SGHKS and CDR2 YYEKEE (reference sequence). CDR3 DNA: TGTGCCAGCAGCCCCCCGGGACAGGGAAACAATGAGCAGTTCTTC. Translating it yields CASSPPGQGNNEQFF.

The CDR3 loop reads CASSLGQGGDYGYTF. CDR3 nucleotides: TGTGCCAGCAGTTTGGGACAGGGCGGGGACTATGGCTACACCTTC. V and J are TRBV28 and TRBJ1-2, with 9 bases aligning to TRBD1. CDR1 is MDHEN, CDR2 SYDVKM, per germline. V lost 3 bases, J lost 3 bases, and 5 bases stayed unmatched. This CDR3 has 15 amino acids.

This chain uses TRBV5-6 with TRBJ2-7, with a tentative D call TRBD1 (6 bases). Germline V gene lookup returns CDR1 SGHDT and CDR2 YYEEEE. V dropped 1 base and J dropped 2 bases, with 16 bases sitting between them. This CDR3 has 16 residues. In DNA, the CDR3 is TGTGCCAGCAGCTTGCAGGGGTCTAAGCTCACCTACGAGCAGTACTTC. Protein sequence: CASSLQGSKLTYEQYF.